The 6 T cell receptor beta chains listed next were all sequenced from one sample in a study of neurological immune-mediated disorders. A single record per CDR3 protein comes from TCRdb applying MiXCR to the 5' RACE reads. Altogether about 99,000 distinct CDR3 sequences are present, about 10% being singletons, with the ten largest covering around 3.3%. Time point of the sample: longitudinal time-point 3. The specimen was PBMCs. These receptors originate from a female donor with HTLV-1-associated myelopathy (HAM/TSP).

This clonotype was seen ten or more times. The gene calls are TRBV3-1 and TRBJ2-4; possibly TRBD1 or TRBD2 for D (5 bases each). The CDR3 extends over 16 amino acids. The V gene's germline CDR1 is LGHDT and CDR2 YNNKEL (reference sequence). V was pared by 4 bases and J by 1 base, with 14 bases between. The CDR3 loop is CASSRRDGGAKNIQYF. The CDR3 bases are TGTGCCAGCAGCCGCCGGGACGGCGGGGCCAAAAACATTCAGTACTTC.

In regard to this clonotype: This may be a read error, as it is one base from a much larger clone. The rearrangement uses TRBV20-1 and TRBJ2-6; tentatively, D is TRBD2 (5 bases). Germline V lookup: CDR1 DFQATT, CDR2 SNEGSKA (reference sequence). The V end was cut by 3 bases, the J end by 0 bases, with 15 bases between. This CDR3 comprises 17 residues. The CDR3 here is CSARLADSFSGANVLTF. The CDR3 bases are TGCAGTGCTAGGTTGGCGGACTCTTTCTCTGGGGCCAACGTCCTGACTTTC.

This clonotype was picked up many times. The chain joins TRBV5-1 to TRBJ1-6; a weak D match, TRBD1 (5 bases). V lost 0 bases and J lost 8, with 12 bases in between. Germline CDR1 and CDR2: SGHRS and YFSETQ. There are 15 residues in the CDR3. CDR3 protein: CASSLALGGDSPLHF. CDR3 in DNA: TGCGCCAGCAGCTTGGCCCTTGGAGGGGATTCACCCCTCCACTTT. The whole variable domain, remainder taken from reference TRBV5-1 and TRBJ1-6, is KAGVTQTPRYLIKTRGQQVTLSCSPISGHRSVSWYQQTPGQGLQFLFEYFSETQRNKGNFPGRFSGRQFSNSRSEMNVSTLELGDSALYLCASSLALGGDSPLHFGNGTRLTVT.

Ten or more counts support this clonotype. The chain couples TRBV5-1 to TRBJ2-1, with D tentatively TRBD1 (6 bases). The germline V and J ends were trimmed by 8 bases and 9 bases, with 21 bases remaining between them. This CDR3 has 14 residues. Germline lookup yields CDR1 SGHRS and CDR2 YFSETQ. The CDR3 DNA reads TGCGCCAGTTCGAGGGACACGGAAGGTTTTGAGCAGTTCTTC. Translation: CASSRDTEGFEQFF. The whole variable domain, filled in from reference TRBV5-1 and TRBJ2-1, reads KAGVTQTPRYLIKTRGQQVTLSCSPISGHRSVSWYQQTPGQGLQFLFEYFSETQRNKGNFPGRFSGRQFSNSRSEMNVSTLELGDSALYLCASSRDTEGFEQFFGPGTRLTVL.

In regard to this clonotype: Germline is not matched at one junction end, which may reflect a read error. DNA for the CDR3: TGTGCTAGCAGACATCCACTAGCGGGGGTAGCAGATACGAAGTATTTT. Translating gives CASRHPLAGVADTKYF. V usage is TRBV7-2 and J usage is TRBJ2-3, with 11 bases lining up with TRBD2. CDR1 and CDR2 from the germline V gene are SGHTA and FQGNSA. This CDR3 spans 16 amino acids.

This clonotype occurred many times. The V and J genes are TRBV20-1 and TRBJ2-7, with D perhaps TRBD1 (6 bases). There are 14 residues in the CDR3. The V end lost 3 bases, the J end lost 2 bases, and 14 bases lay between the germline ends. Germline assignment: CDR1 DFQATT and CDR2 SNEGSKA (reference sequence). The CDR3 DNA sequence: TGCAGTGCTAGGCCAGGACAGTCTCCCTACGAGCAGTACTTC. Its translation: CSARPGQSPYEQYF.